Detailed here is one TCR beta chain. What it recognizes is unknown. Orbital computed tomography and thyroid ultrasound, along with TRAb, serum thyroxine and clinical symptoms, underpinned diagnosis. This specimen comes from a study of Graves' ophthalmopathy and Graves' hyperthyroidism. Overall study: The authors collected peripheral blood at initial diagnosis, before any treatment.

Study-wide findings and caveats: Discrimination between ophthalmopathy and stable hyperthyroidism by a 13-signature model showed approximately 89% sensitivity and roughly 81% specificity.

Amplifying from RNA transcripts, the study obtained TCR beta CDR3 regions. Second-round multiplex PCR came after first-round RT-PCR with HTBI primers. TCRdb reanalysed the multiplex PCR reads using MiXCR and keeps one entry per CDR3 protein. The sample has roughly 400,000 distinct CDR3 sequences; about 18% are singletons. Sequencing was performed on peripheral blood. This clonotype originated in an adult woman with stable Graves' hyperthyroidism.

CDR3 sequence: CASSLFAGKSNYEQYF. The CDR3 nucleotides read TGTGCCAGCAGCTTATTTGCGGGAAAGTCCAACTACGAGCAGTACTTC. The chain uses TRBV11-2 and TRBJ2-7, with D possibly matching TRBD2 (6 bases). The CDR3 is 16 amino acids. V was cut by 2 bases and J by 3 bases, with 17 bases left in between. Germline CDR1 reads SGHAT; CDR2 reads FQNNGV.